The TCR beta chain under discussion was sequenced for a study of pediatric ulcerative colitis. The CDR3 is 16 amino acids. The V end lost 3 bases, the J end lost 1 base, and 13 bases lay between the germline ends. The germline CDR1 and CDR2 sequences are LNHDA and SQIVND (reference sequence). Profiled with immunoSEQ multiplex PCR; TCRdb holds only in-frame clones, not every one. Of 30,000 to 40,000 clones in the sample, 60% to 75% were seen once. During colonoscopy, one to two rectal pinch biopsies were collected. The specimen sequenced was gut tissue. The chain employs TRBV19 and TRBJ1-5; possibly TRBD1 for D (6 bases). The TCR comes from a boy younger than 18 with severe ulcerative colitis. CDR3 coding DNA: TGTGCCAGTAGTATGACAGGAATAGGGAGCAATCAGCCCCAGCATTTT. It is translated as CASSMTGIGSNQPQHF.